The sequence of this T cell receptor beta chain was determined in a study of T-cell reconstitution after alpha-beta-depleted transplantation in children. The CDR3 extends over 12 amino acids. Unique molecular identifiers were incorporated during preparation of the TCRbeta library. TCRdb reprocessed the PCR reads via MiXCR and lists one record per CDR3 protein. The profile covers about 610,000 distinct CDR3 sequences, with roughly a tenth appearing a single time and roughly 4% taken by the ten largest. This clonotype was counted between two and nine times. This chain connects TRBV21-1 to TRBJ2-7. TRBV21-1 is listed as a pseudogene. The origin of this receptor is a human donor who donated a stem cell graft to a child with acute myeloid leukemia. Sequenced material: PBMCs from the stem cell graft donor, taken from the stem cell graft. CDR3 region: CASSKGTYEQYF. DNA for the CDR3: TGTGCCAGCAGCAAAGGCACATACGAGCAGTACTTC.